A selection of T cell receptor beta chains follows, all from one sample in a study of T cell repertoires in cytomegalovirus infection. No antigen has been assigned to these receptors. TCRdb reprocessed the reads via MiXCR and lists one record per CDR3 protein. Found here are 380,000 or so distinct CDR3 sequences, about 34% of them singletons; the top ten hold around an eighth. The specimen comprised cultured PBMCs, sampled from culture after CMV antigen stimulation. The receptor set was obtained from a human donor in good health (CMV status not recorded). Some clones in this sample may be carry-over from other donors' samples. Both conserved end residues are part of each CDR3. D genes are given only for firm matches. Clone size appears in some rows only: once, few, many, or a class for an expanded clone.

d_gene	v_gene	j_gene	abundance	CDR3aa	CDR3nt
NA	TRBV5-6	TRBJ2-1	NA	CASSFRQYNEQFF	TGTGCCAGCAGCTTTCGGCAGTACAATGAGCAGTTCTTC
NA	TRBV7-9	TRBJ2-7	few	CAIDGRDEQYF	TGTGCCATCGACGGCCGGGACGAGCAGTACTTC
TRBD2	TRBV4-1	TRBJ2-2	few	CASSQVKLAGYTGELFF	TGCGCCAGCAGCCAAGTCAAACTAGCGGGATACACCGGGGAGCTGTTTTTT
TRBD2	TRBV6-1	TRBJ2-2	many	CASSLNPSGLTGELFF	TGTGCCAGCAGTTTAAACCCTAGCGGGCTAACCGGGGAGCTGTTTTTT
NA	TRBV4-1	TRBJ1-2	few	CASSQENPAVPVYGYTF	TGCGCCAGCAGCCAAGAGAACCCCGCGGTACCGGTCTATGGCTACACCTTC
TRBD2	TRBV7-2	TRBJ2-1	NA	CASSFDGTIYEQFF	TGTGCCAGCAGCTTTGACGGGACTATCTATGAGCAGTTCTTC
NA	TRBV7-3	TRBJ1-1	few	CASSLLGGDTEAFF	TGTGCCAGCAGCTTACTGGGGGGTGACACTGAAGCTTTCTTT
TRBD1	TRBV4-2	TRBJ1-2	NA	CASSHIALGDRVNYGYTF	TGTGCCAGCAGCCACATCGCACTTGGGGACAGGGTGAACTATGGCTACACCTTC
NA	TRBV6-1	TRBJ1-4	NA	CASSDKGGGGKLFF	TGTGCCAGCAGTGATAAAGGTGGGGGCGGAAAACTGTTTTTT
NA	TRBV7-2	TRBJ2-3	many	CASRIRGEDTQYF	TGTGCCAGCAGAATCAGGGGGGAAGATACGCAGTATTTT
TRBD1	TRBV20-1	TRBJ1-1	few	CSARERQGLVNTEAFF	TGCAGTGCTAGAGAGAGACAGGGACTAGTGAACACTGAAGCTTTCTTT
NA	TRBV4-3	TRBJ1-1	NA	CASSQAQLMNTEAFF	TGCGCCAGCAGCCAAGCTCAGCTAATGAACACTGAAGCTTTCTTT
TRBD2	TRBV25-1	TRBJ2-1	few	CASSEYGGRINEQFF	TGTGCCAGCAGTGAATATGGCGGGAGGATAAATGAGCAGTTCTTC
TRBD1	TRBV19	TRBJ1-5	NA	CASSPDRENQPQHF	TGTGCCAGTAGTCCGGACAGGGAGAATCAGCCCCAGCATTTT
TRBD2	TRBV14	TRBJ2-1	NA	CASSQDLTLAGVAYIEQFF	TGTGCCAGCAGCCAAGATTTAACGCTAGCGGGGGTGGCCTACATTGAGCAGTTCTTC